Listed below are T cell receptor beta chains from one sample, sequenced in a study of regulatory T cells in long-lasting Graves disease. TCRdb passed the multiplex PCR reads through MiXCR, listing each CDR3 protein once. This repertoire shows a few hundred thousand distinct CDR3 sequences, 12% found once; its top ten account for approximately 17%. The data were also submitted as part of a second study, on T cells in Graves' hyperthyroidism and ophthalmopathy.

The material was peripheral blood mononuclear cells (PBMCs), obtained at new diagnosis, from a patient treated with antithyroid drugs. These receptors were collected from a young woman with Graves disease. The CDR3 runs from the conserved cysteine through the conserved F or W. The D gene is left open where the match is weak. Not every row has a clone size; where given, it reads once, few, many or a size class.

v_gene	abundance	j_gene	len	d_gene	CDR3aa	CDR3nt
TRBV10-3	many	TRBJ2-3	16	TRBD2	CAISANLAGVTDTQYF	TGTGCCATCAGTGCCAACCTAGCGGGGGTCACAGATACGCAGTATTTT
TRBV2	many	TRBJ2-1	14	TRBD2	CASRGGTSNNEQFF	TGTGCCAGCAGGGGGGGGACTAGTAATAATGAGCAGTTCTTC
TRBV6-2/TRBV6-3	NA	TRBJ2-7	15	TRBD2	CASSYGSGIIGEQYF	TGTGCCAGCAGTTACGGGAGCGGGATAATAGGCGAGCAGTACTTC
TRBV6-2/TRBV6-3	many	TRBJ2-7	17	TRBD1	CASTLLGGDRESVEQYF	TGTGCCAGCACCCTACTAGGCGGGGACAGGGAATCGGTCGAGCAGTACTTC
TRBV6-1	NA	TRBJ1-1	12	NA	CASSVGASEAFF	TGTGCCAGCAGTGTAGGGGCCTCAGAAGCTTTCTTT
TRBV6-1	many	TRBJ2-1	16	NA	CATEKPAAGRGNEQFF	TGTGCCACCGAGAAACCGGCAGCAGGGAGAGGCAATGAGCAGTTCTTC
TRBV27	many	TRBJ2-3	13	NA	CASSLAKTDTQYF	TGTGCCAGCAGTTTGGCGAAGACAGATACGCAGTATTTT
TRBV24-1	many	TRBJ2-3	16	TRBD2	CATSDRPGGGTDTQYF	TGTGCCACCAGTGATCGGCCGGGAGGGGGAACAGATACGCAGTATTTT
TRBV5-1	many	TRBJ1-2	15	TRBD1	CASSSGQGGNYGYTF	TGCGCCAGCAGCTCCGGACAGGGAGGAAACTATGGCTACACCTTC
TRBV4-2	NA	TRBJ1-2	14	NA	CASSPPGGYYGYTF	TGTGCCAGCAGCCCCCCTGGGGGCTACTATGGCTACACCTTC
TRBV12-3/TRBV12-4	many	TRBJ1-5	14	NA	CASSGAEVDQPQHF	TGTGCCAGCAGTGGGGCGGAGGTAGATCAGCCCCAGCATTTT
TRBV4-1	few	TRBJ1-2	15	NA	CASSQGLTGDYGYTF	TGCGCCAGCAGCCAAGGACTAACCGGTGACTATGGCTACACCTTC
TRBV28	many	TRBJ2-1	15	TRBD1	CASSLGQGDYNEQFF	TGTGCCAGCAGTTTGGGGCAGGGGGATTATAATGAGCAGTTCTTC
TRBV10-2	few	TRBJ2-4	14	TRBD2	CASSWEGAKNIQYF	TGCGCCAGCTCCTGGGAGGGGGCCAAAAACATTCAGTACTTC
TRBV30	many	TRBJ1-1	15	NA	CAWSYEGGMNTEAFF	TGTGCCTGGAGTTACGAAGGCGGCATGAACACTGAAGCTTTCTTT
TRBV6-9	NA	TRBJ1-4	15	NA	CASSYEPGHGEKLFF	TGTGCCAGCAGTTACGAACCGGGACATGGGGAAAAACTGTTTTTT